This record looks at one T cell receptor (beta chain) sequence and its context. These data belong to a study of blood T cell repertoires in COVID-19. Background on the study: The study drew acute and convalescent COVID-19 samples from the United States, Italy and Spain. Sources were T cells, B-cell-depleted T cells, or PBMCs; the material itself was cDNA or gDNA.

Clones were sequenced by immunoSEQ multiplex PCR, and TCRdb holds only the in-frame ones, with some missing. The sample holds some 50,000 clones; roughly 82% are singletons and the top ten take around 8%. The ends lost 5 bases at V and 0 bases at J; junction bases unmatched: 6. Germline assignment: CDR1 MNHEY and CDR2 SMNVEV (reference sequence). The CDR3 length is 16 residues. Sequencing was done on a sample of peripheral blood. The J gene is TRBJ2-3, the V gene TRBV27; the match to TRBD2 covers 9 bases. This clonotype was sampled from a human donor in a cohort sampled during active COVID-19. The CDR3 reads CASSPLAGASTDTQYF. The CDR3 region has the DNA TGTGCCAGCAGTCCGTTAGCGGGAGCTAGCACAGATACGCAGTATTTT.